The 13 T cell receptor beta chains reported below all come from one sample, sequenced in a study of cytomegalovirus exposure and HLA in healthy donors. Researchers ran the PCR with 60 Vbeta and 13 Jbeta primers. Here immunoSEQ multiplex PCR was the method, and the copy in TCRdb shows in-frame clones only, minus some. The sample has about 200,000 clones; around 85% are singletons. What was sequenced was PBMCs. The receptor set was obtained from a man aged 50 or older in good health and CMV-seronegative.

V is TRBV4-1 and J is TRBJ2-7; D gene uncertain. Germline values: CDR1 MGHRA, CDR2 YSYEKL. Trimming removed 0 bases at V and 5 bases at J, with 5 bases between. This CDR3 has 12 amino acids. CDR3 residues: CASSQDIDEQYF. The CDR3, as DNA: TGCGCCAGCAGCCAAGATATCGACGAGCAGTACTTC.

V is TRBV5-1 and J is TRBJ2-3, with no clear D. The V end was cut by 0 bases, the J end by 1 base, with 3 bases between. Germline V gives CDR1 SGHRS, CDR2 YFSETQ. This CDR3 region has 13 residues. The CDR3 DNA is TGCGCCAGCAGCTTGGGCGGCACAGATACGCAGTATTTT. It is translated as CASSLGGTDTQYF. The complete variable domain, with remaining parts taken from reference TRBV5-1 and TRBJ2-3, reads KAGVTQTPRYLIKTRGQQVTLSCSPISGHRSVSWYQQTPGQGLQFLFEYFSETQRNKGNFPGRFSGRQFSNSRSEMNVSTLELGDSALYLCASSLGGTDTQYFGPGTRLTVL.

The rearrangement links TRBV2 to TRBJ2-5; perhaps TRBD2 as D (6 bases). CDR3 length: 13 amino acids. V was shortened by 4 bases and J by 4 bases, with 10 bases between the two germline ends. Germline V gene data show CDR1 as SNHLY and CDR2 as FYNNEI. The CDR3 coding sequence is TGTGCCAGCAGTGGACGGAGGGCAGAGACCCAGTACTTC. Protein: CASSGRRAETQYF.

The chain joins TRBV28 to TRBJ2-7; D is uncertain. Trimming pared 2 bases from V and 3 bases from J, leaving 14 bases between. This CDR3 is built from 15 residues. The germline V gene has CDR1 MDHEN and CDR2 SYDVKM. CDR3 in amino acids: CASSLEALGLYEQYF. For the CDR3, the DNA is TGTGCCAGCAGTTTAGAGGCATTAGGCCTCTACGAGCAGTACTTC.

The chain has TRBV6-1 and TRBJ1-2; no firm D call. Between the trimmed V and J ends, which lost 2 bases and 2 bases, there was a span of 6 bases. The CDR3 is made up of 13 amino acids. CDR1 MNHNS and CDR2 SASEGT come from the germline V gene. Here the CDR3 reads CASSENRNYGYTF. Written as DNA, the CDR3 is TGTGCCAGCAGTGAAAACAGAAACTATGGCTACACCTTC.

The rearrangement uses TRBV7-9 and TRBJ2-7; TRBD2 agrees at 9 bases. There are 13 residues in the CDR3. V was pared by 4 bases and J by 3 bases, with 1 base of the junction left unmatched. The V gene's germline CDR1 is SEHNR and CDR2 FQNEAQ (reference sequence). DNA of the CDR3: TGTGCCAGCAGCTCGACTAGCGGCTACGAGCAGTACTTC. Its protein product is CASSSTSGYEQYF.

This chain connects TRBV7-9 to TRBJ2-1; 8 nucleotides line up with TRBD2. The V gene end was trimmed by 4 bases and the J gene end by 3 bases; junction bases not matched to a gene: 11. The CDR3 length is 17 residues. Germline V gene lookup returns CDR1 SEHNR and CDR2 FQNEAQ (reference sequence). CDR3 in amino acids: CASSYQLSGTNYNEQFF. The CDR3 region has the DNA TGTGCCAGCAGCTACCAGCTTAGCGGGACTAACTACAATGAGCAGTTCTTC.

CDR3: CASSARTVSGANVLTF. The CDR3 coding sequence is TGTGCCAGCAGCGCGAGGACAGTATCTGGGGCCAACGTCCTGACTTTC. The V call is TRBV5-6, the J call TRBJ2-6, with D possibly being TRBD1 (6 bases). V shed 4 bases and J shed 1 base, with 12 bases lying between them. CDR3 length equals 16 residues. Germline V gene lookup returns CDR1 SGHDT and CDR2 YYEEEE.

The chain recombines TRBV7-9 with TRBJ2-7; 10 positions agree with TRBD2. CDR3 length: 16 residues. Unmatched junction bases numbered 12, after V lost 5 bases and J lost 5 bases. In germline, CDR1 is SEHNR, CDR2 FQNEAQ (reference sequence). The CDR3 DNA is TGTGCCAGCAGCCTTCCCCCAGGAGCGGGAGGGAACGAGCAGTACTTC. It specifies CASSLPPGAGGNEQYF.

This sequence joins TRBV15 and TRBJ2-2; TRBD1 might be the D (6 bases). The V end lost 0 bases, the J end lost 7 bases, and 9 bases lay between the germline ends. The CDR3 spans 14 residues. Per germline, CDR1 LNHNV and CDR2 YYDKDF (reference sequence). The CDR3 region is CATSRDRGYGELFF. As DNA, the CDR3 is TGTGCCACCAGCAGAGACAGGGGTTACGGGGAGCTGTTTTTT.

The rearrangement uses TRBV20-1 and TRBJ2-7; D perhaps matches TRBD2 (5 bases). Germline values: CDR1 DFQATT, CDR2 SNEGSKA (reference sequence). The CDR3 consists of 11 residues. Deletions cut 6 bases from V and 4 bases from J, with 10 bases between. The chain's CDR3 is CSAPREYEQYF. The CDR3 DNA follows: TGCAGTGCCCCGAGGGAATACGAGCAGTACTTC.

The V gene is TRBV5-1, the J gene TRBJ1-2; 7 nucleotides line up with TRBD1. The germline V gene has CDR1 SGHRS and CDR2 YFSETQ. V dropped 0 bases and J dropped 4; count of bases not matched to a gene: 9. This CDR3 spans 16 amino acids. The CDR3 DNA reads TGCGCCAGCAGCTTGGGACAGGGAAAGCCTAGCTATGGCTACACCTTC. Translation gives CASSLGQGKPSYGYTF. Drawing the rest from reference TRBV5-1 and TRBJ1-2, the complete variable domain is KAGVTQTPRYLIKTRGQQVTLSCSPISGHRSVSWYQQTPGQGLQFLFEYFSETQRNKGNFPGRFSGRQFSNSRSEMNVSTLELGDSALYLCASSLGQGKPSYGYTFGSGTRLTVV.

The CDR3 nucleotides are TGTGCCAGCAGTCCCCAAACATATAGCAATCAGCCCCAGCATTTT. Its protein is CASSPQTYSNQPQHF. This chain uses TRBV27 with TRBJ1-5; D is uncertain. Trimming cost V 5 bases and J 0 bases, with 11 bases left between them. The CDR3 extends over 15 amino acids. The germline CDR1 and CDR2 sequences are MNHEY and SMNVEV (reference sequence).